Described below is a single T cell receptor (beta chain) sequence and its context. Its specificity is unknown. This same CDR3 is encoded by further DNA sequences in the sample. Second doses that came at about 4 or about 12 weeks were put together. These data originate in a study of T cell responses to AZD1222 COVID-19 vaccine. Study results and caveats: Clonal diversity may have been underestimated, and the donors were mostly white British, with more females than males. A reported finding is that nearly half of spike-specific TCRs target unmutated variant regions. Seropositive status at baseline applied to only five or six AZD1222 recipients.

Assay used: immunoSEQ multiplex PCR; TCRdb lists only in-frame clones, some missing. The sample has 90,000 to 95,000 clones, approximately 88% seen once. The CDR3 sequence is 15 residues long. CDR1 is DFQATT and CDR2 is SNEGSKA in the germline V gene (reference sequence). Trimming removed 3 bases from V and 3 bases from J, with 16 bases in between. This sequence joins TRBV20-1 and TRBJ2-3, with D possibly matching TRBD2 (6 bases). This clonotype originated in an adult who received the AZD1222 COVID-19 vaccine. The sample in question was peripheral blood, obtained 28 days after the second AZD1222 dose. For the CDR3, the DNA is TGCAGTGCTAGTAGGGTCCTAGCGAGAACAGATACGCAGTATTTT. It codes for CSASRVLARTDTQYF.